This TCR beta chain was sequenced during a study of cytomegalovirus exposure and HLA in healthy donors (TCRdb year 2017). About the full investigation: In an earlier analysis of fewer than 750 of the donors, about 270 Gb of sequence data and 120 million or so unique TCR beta sequences from some 170 million T cells were reported. Rather than using new phenotypic data, the later analysis identified candidate immune exposures from TCR beta sequences and from how often those sequences occurred across donors. Typing coverage differed by locus: A, B, C, DRB1 and DQB1 were typed in roughly 620-630 donors, DQA1 in about 560, DPA1 in approximately 610, and DPB1 in around 440. HLA typing included class I and class II loci at four-digit resolution. To study patterns of TCR occurrence, a later analysis re-analyzed previously published TCR beta repertoires from hundreds of donors and added high-resolution HLA genotyping. Using immunosequencing, the study profiled T cell repertoires from around 670 subjects and related those repertoires to cytomegalovirus serostatus. A few DR-DQ haplotypes were treated as single units for association and clustering because of strong linkage in the cohort. Genome-wide SNP genotypes for about three fifths of the roughly 670 donors were used in a later genetic analysis, which treated that subset as a discovery cohort. The aim of the study was to test whether cataloging public T cell receptors could identify signatures of past pathogen exposure. Donor age, sex, ethnicity and CMV serostatus were compiled alongside the repertoire data. In addition to the first cohort of approximately 650 subjects, a separate validation cohort of 120 different subjects was used. Among 300 to 500 genotyped donors of the cohort, an average of approximately 240,000 unique TCR beta nucleotide sequences was sequenced per donor, of which approximately 19% were non-productive. In an earlier analysis of 587 of the donors, high-throughput TCR beta sequencing was used to judge whether each TCR beta V gene segment behaved as functional or pseudogenic. High-throughput TCR immunosequencing, statistical association of individual TCRs with disease status, and machine learning were combined to predict cytomegalovirus infection status. Every discovery cohort repertoire had been produced on one sequencing platform. Approximately 310 gigabases of sequencing data and roughly 90 million unique TCR sequences were included in an early release covering roughly 600 HLA-typed donors. The genetic ancestry cluster associated with self-reported Caucasian donors included over 80% of the approximately 410 genotyped donors.

The cohort was made up of roughly 670 healthy bone marrow donors. At the time of sampling, all cohort members were nominally healthy, though unrecorded immune exposures were likely present. The donor tested CMV seronegative and was one of the 352 seronegative cohort members. A peripheral blood sample was provided by each donor, and peripheral blood mononuclear cells were used for TCR beta sequencing. The Qiagen DNeasy Blood Extraction Kit was used to extract genomic DNA from the blood cell samples. The paper as a whole reports these results and caveats: According to a later analysis, most CMV-associated TCR beta chains appeared to be HLA-restricted, and the HLA associations seemed to be driven largely by CMV exposure. A few of the identified cytomegalovirus-associated TCR beta chains were confirmed in vitro to be specific for cytomegalovirus antigens. According to the authors, the approach could potentially be generalized to other disease states and immunological phenotypes. V-gene and J-gene trimming of TCR beta chains was associated with a missense DCLRE1C variant in a later genetic analysis, and the association was replicated in an independent cohort. In both the original and validation cohorts, the classifier was reported to diagnose cytomegalovirus status with high specificity and sensitivity. In an earlier analysis of 587 of the donors, most TCR beta V segments were observed in productive rearrangements about 87% or about 30% of the time, broadly matching IMGT annotations. In the study, about 150 TCR beta chains were listed as associated with cytomegalovirus. Strong co-occurrence of HLA alleles, especially DR and DQ, made assigning TCR associations to individual alleles difficult. A group of highly shared sequence variants was considered likely to be a technical artifact of the sequencing pipeline. In a later analysis, TCR association rates were found to vary across HLA loci, with the most associated TCRs seen for DRB1 alleles and the fewest for HLA-C alleles. Because the 87-base-pair reads could not distinguish some IMGT-functional V segments, including TRBV6-2 and TRBV6-3, those segments were excluded. The presence/absence analyses assumed that sequencing depth was roughly uniform across donors, and that assumption may not be true. For the cohort, immune exposure information was limited to CMV serostatus. According to a later analysis, parvovirus B19, influenza, CMV and Epstein-Barr virus appeared linked to several top co-occurrence clusters. Correlated functional status among segregating V segments might reflect linkage disequilibrium, but an unknown experimental factor could not be ruled out. A later analysis found that HLA-associated TCR beta chains were more clonally expanded and had lower generation probabilities than equally common non-associated chains. While some public TCRs were present in many individuals, most TCR sequences turned up only very rarely across donors. Because HLA typing was missing for some donors at each locus, association tests included only the typed subset. A later genetic analysis reported fewer N-insertions in productive TCRs among donors in an Asian-associated ancestry cluster than the roughly 700-donor mean. The cohort was sequenced for TCR beta chains only, and without alpha or paired-chain data the features that could be detected were limited. Because counts were too low, seventeen rarely observed V segments, including chromosome 9 orphons, were left out of the earlier analysis of over 550 of the donors. In a later analysis, some 18,000 TCR beta sequences were associated with specific HLA alleles at a false discovery rate of 0.05. A further reported finding was that TCR beta sequences accurately predicted the HLA-A and HLA-B alleles for most subjects in the first cohort.

This clone appeared once. Its antigen specificity is not known. One base away there is no much larger clone; base qualities are not given. The CDR3, cysteine through phenylalanine, is 17 amino acids long. Only the CDR3 DNA is retained, 51 bases long and in frame from the first base. V has 5 bases trimmed and J has 0 bases trimmed; junction bases matching no gene number 10. Reading the germline V gene gives CDR1 SGHNT and CDR2 YENEEA. To prepare the library, the immunoSEQ multiplex PCR assay was applied. A mixture of 60 forward primers for TCR Vbeta segments and 13 reverse primers for TCR Jbeta segments was used in the multiplex PCR. Amplification of the CDR3 region of rearranged TCR beta genes was performed with a multiplex PCR assay on genomic DNA. On the Illumina HiSeq System, the amplified TCR beta libraries were sequenced as 87-base-pair reads. The paper's data handling went like this. Across the 500 to 750 repertoires, a later analysis counted tens of millions of unique TCR beta chains, some 11 million of which were shared by at least two donors. A nearest-neighbor algorithm error-corrected the raw reads and collapsed the reads into unique sequences, merging closely related sequences to remove PCR and sequencing errors. Alignment of CDR3 sequences to IMGT reference sequences was used to assign V, D and J gene segments. For a sequence to be retained, a match of at least six nucleotides to both a V gene segment and a J gene segment was required. Rearrangements were classified as productive when the CDR3 lacked stop codons and remained in frame with V and J, and all other rearrangements were classified as non-productive. CDR3 was defined according to IMGT convention as the region running from the second conserved V-encoded cysteine to the conserved J-encoded phenylalanine. In an earlier analysis of around 600 of the donors, sequences lacking an unambiguous match to a single V gene segment were excluded. An earlier analysis of about 600 of the donors called V segments functional above 56.7% productive rearrangements and segregating when the between-donor standard deviation exceeded 5%. A statistical classification framework was developed to diagnose cytomegalovirus status using the catalog of TCR beta chain sequences. In a later analysis, V and J genes were assigned by comparing TCR nucleotide sequences against IMGT/GENE-DB human TR gene sequences. Using the TCRdist pipeline, a later analysis assigned CDR3 sequences along with most-parsimonious VDJ recombination scenarios. In a later analysis, every TCR beta chain was defined by the combination of its CDR3 amino acid sequence and its V-gene family, and reads without a unique V-gene family were dropped. A later analysis removed 500 to 600 highly shared, low-generation-probability nucleotide sequences to deal with suspected cross-contamination and a sequencing artifact. In a later analysis, a clonal expansion index for each public chain was calculated from normalized within-repertoire ranks of inferred template counts. A later analysis computed generation probabilities with a VDJ recombination model fitted to out-of-frame rearrangements, and checked the results against IGoR. A later analysis scored TCR-TCR, TCR-HLA and TCR-CMV co-occurrence with hypergeometric tests, applying a repertoire-size bias correction to TCR pairs. A later analysis estimated false discovery rates by permuting HLA or CMV assignments 20 times. In a later analysis, co-occurring TCRs were grouped using DBSCAN, with TCRdist sequence similarity added in when clustering inside HLA-allele-positive subsets. Co-occurrence clustering excluded repertoires with fewer than 30,000 or more than 120,000 public chains, plus five with anomalous nucleotide sharing. This immuneACCESS table, as held by TCRdb, lists in-frame sequences with V and J called but not all clones. Of the missing ones, under half trace to an unresolved V gene in checked studies; the others have no known cause. V and J calls plus clone size are reproduced from that table; the DNA served to infer D and trimming. A total of roughly 99,000 clones appear in this sample, 60% to 75% of them only once. The top ten constitute 6.5% to 8.5% of the sample.

Source material: PBMCs. Here the chain combines TRBV11-3 and TRBJ2-3; the junction holds 8 bases that match TRBD2. This TCR was sampled from a man younger than 40 in good health and CMV-seronegative. CDR3 sequence: CASSLTTSGGSTDTQYF. The sequence in DNA is TGTGCCAGCAGCCTTACCACTAGCGGAGGAAGCACAGATACGCAGTATTTT.